This TCR beta chain comes out of a study of molecular identifiers for immune sequencing clone quantification. The germline V gene has CDR1 LGHDT and CDR2 YNNKEL (reference sequence). Trimming shortened V by 3 bases and J by 0 bases, and 9 bases separated the two germline ends. The CDR3 loop spans 14 amino acids. Broader study findings: Sharing of a barcode by identical TCR molecules could cause highly expanded clone sizes to be underestimated. Spiked-in Jurkat TCR RNA corresponding to one cell was reported as detectable against over 900,000 naive cells.

In regard to this clonotype: No antigen is known for it.

TCRdb reprocessed the PCR reads with MiXCR, giving one entry per CDR3 protein. The sample holds a few hundred thousand distinct CDR3 sequences, about a fifth seen once. The material sequenced was naive CD8+ T cells from blood, with Jurkat cell RNA spiked in. Subset specified: FACS-sorted CD8+CD4-CCR7+CD45RA+ naive T cells. This chain links TRBV3-1 with TRBJ2-7; TRBD1 is a possible D gene (5 bases). The sequence derives from a human donor in good health. Some libraries in this study had Jurkat cell RNA spiked in. CDR3 bases: TGTGCCAGCAGCCACGGACACAGCTCCTACGAGCAGTACTTC. Protein sequence: CASSHGHSSYEQYF.